The 26 T cell receptor beta chains reported below all come from one sample, sequenced in a study of blood T cells in healthy people across ages. Then a second PCR, running roughly 7 to 11 cycles, was carried out with a sample-barcoded 5' primer and a J-beta primer mix. TCRdb reprocessed the 5' RACE reads with MiXCR, giving one entry per CDR3 protein. The sample yields roughly 2 million distinct CDR3 sequences, roughly 49% seen once. Sequenced input: blood. These receptors originate from a woman between 40 and 50 years old in good health.

This clonotype was detected a few times. The V and J genes are TRBV11-2 and TRBJ2-7; D not resolved. The CDR3 totals 15 residues. Germline assignment: CDR1 SGHAT and CDR2 FQNNGV. V lost 3 bases and J lost 5, with 17 bases in between. The CDR3 nucleotides read TGTGCCAGCAGCTTGATGGGGTCCCCCGGAAACGAGCAGTACTTC. Its protein product is CASSLMGSPGNEQYF.

This clonotype was counted a few times. This rearrangement joins TRBV6-1 to TRBJ1-2; D unclear. The CDR3 runs to 13 residues. Germline V gene sequence: CDR1 MNHNS, CDR2 SASEGT. Trimming stripped 1 base from V and 3 bases from J, with 6 bases between. For the CDR3, the DNA is TGTGCCAGCAGTGAAGGGCATTACTATGGCTACACCTTC. Protein sequence: CASSEGHYYGYTF.

This clonotype was found a few times. V gene TRBV9 combines with J gene TRBJ2-5, with 7 bases identical to TRBD1. In germline, CDR1 is SGDLS, CDR2 YYNGEE. V was pared by 4 bases and J by 3 bases, with 15 bases of the junction left unmatched. The CDR3 sequence is 17 residues long. The CDR3 DNA reads as TGTGCCAGCAGCACCCCCCAACAGGGGCGTTTAGAAGAGACCCAGTACTTC. Translation: CASSTPQQGRLEETQYF.

This clonotype was detected many times. The chain links TRBV5-1 to TRBJ2-5; D is unresolved. The germline V gene encodes CDR1 SGHRS and CDR2 YFSETQ. With 5 bases removed from V and 5 bases from J, the gap between germline ends came to 22 bases. This CDR3 spans 16 amino acids. CDR3 coding DNA: TGCGCCAGCAGGCCTGAAGGATCGCGAAAAGGGGAGACCCAGTACTTC. Protein product: CASRPEGSRKGETQYF.

V and J are TRBV2 and TRBJ2-1; the match to TRBD2 covers 9 bases. Germline CDR1 reads SNHLY; CDR2 reads FYNNEI. CDR3 length equals 15 residues. Germline trimming cut 4 bases from V and 7 bases from J; bases unmatched to any gene: 8. This CDR3 reads CASSANQGLANEQFF. Here the CDR3 DNA reads TGTGCCAGCAGTGCAAACCAGGGACTAGCAAATGAGCAGTTCTTC.

The gene calls are TRBV7-2 and TRBJ2-1; 7 positions agree with TRBD2. TRBJ2-7 matches the DNA end more closely, so the J call is doubtful. The CDR3 is made up of 15 amino acids. Germline V gene sequence: CDR1 SGHTA, CDR2 FQGNSA. The CDR3 bases are TGTGCCAGCAGCTTAGTACCGGGGGGTTACAATGAGCAGTACTTC. This sequence encodes CASSLVPGGYNEQYF.

This clonotype has only a few counts. The J gene is TRBJ2-7, the V gene TRBV6-5; D possibly uses TRBD1 or TRBD2 (5 bases each). V shed 6 bases and J shed 2 bases, with 17 bases lying between them. This CDR3 has 15 amino acids. The germline gives CDR1 MNHEY, CDR2 SVGAGI. CDR3 sequence (DNA): TGTGCCAGCAGATCCCTGGGGACGGACACCTACGAGCAGTACTTC. This gives the protein CASRSLGTDTYEQYF.

The chain couples TRBV10-3 to TRBJ2-1, with TRBD2 matching over 10 bases. The CDR3 has 15 residues. In germline, CDR1 is ENHRY, CDR2 SYGVKD. V dropped 5 bases and J dropped 6; count of bases not matched to a gene: 7. For the CDR3, the DNA is TGTGCCATCAGTCCACGCGCTAGCGGGGGCAATGAGCAGTTCTTC. This sequence encodes CAISPRASGGNEQFF.

V and J are TRBV25-1 and TRBJ2-1; D is unclear. The CDR3 sequence is 15 residues long. V was trimmed by 1 base and J by 10 bases, leaving 17 bases between them. Germline V CDR1 and CDR2: MGHDK, SYGVNS. The CDR3 sequence: CASSEFKGQRLEQFF. The CDR3 DNA follows: TGTGCCAGCAGTGAATTTAAAGGGCAGAGGCTAGAGCAGTTCTTC.

This chain connects TRBV20-1 to TRBJ1-2; D possibly corresponds to TRBD1 (6 bases). Germline V lookup: CDR1 DFQATT, CDR2 SNEGSKA (reference sequence). V shed 0 bases and J shed 2 bases, with 13 bases lying between them. The CDR3 contains 15 residues. The CDR3 loop is CSARDSGQTNYGYTF. For the CDR3, the DNA is TGCAGTGCTAGAGACTCAGGACAGACCAACTATGGCTACACCTTC.

This rearrangement joins TRBV7-2 to TRBJ2-5; tentative D call: TRBD1 (5 bases). Between the trimmed V and J ends, which lost 2 bases and 3 bases, there was a span of 10 bases. CDR3 length: 14 amino acids. CDR1 and CDR2 (germline): SGHTA, FQGNSA. CDR3 amino acids: CASSLTGHKETQYF. The CDR3 DNA is TGTGCCAGCAGCTTAACCGGACACAAAGAGACCCAGTACTTC. The whole variable domain, filled in from reference TRBV7-2 and TRBJ2-5, reads GAGVSQSPSNKVTEKGKDVELRCDPISGHTALYWYRQSLGQGLEFLIYFQGNSAPDKSGLPSDRFSAERTGGSVSTLTIQRTQQEDSAVYLCASSLTGHKETQYFGPGTRLLVL.

This clonotype occurred a few times. The CDR3 DNA follows: TGTGCCAGCAGCTTAGCGCGACAGACGGGAGAGCAGTACTTC. Protein: CASSLARQTGEQYF. The V call is TRBV7-8, the J call TRBJ2-5; D might be TRBD2 (6 bases). V was cut by 0 bases and J by 11 bases, with 16 bases left in between. The germline gives CDR1 SGHVS, CDR2 FQNEAQ. This CDR3 is built from 14 residues.

The rearrangement uses TRBV18 and TRBJ2-4; 7 bases align to TRBD1. The J call is doubtful: the DNA matches TRBJ2-7 better. This CDR3 spans 15 amino acids. Germline values: CDR1 KGHSH, CDR2 LQKENI. The CDR3 sequence: CASSPGEQGTYEQYF. CDR3 nucleotides: TGTGCCAGCTCACCAGGGGAACAGGGGACCTACGAGCAGTACTTC.

This rearrangement joins TRBV9 to TRBJ2-7; weak D call: TRBD1 (5 bases). The V and J ends lost 0 bases and 3 bases respectively, with 7 bases between them. This CDR3 region has 13 residues. Germline CDR1 SGDLS, CDR2 YYNGEE. DNA of the CDR3: TGTGCCAGCAGCGTAGAAGGGGACTACGAGCAGTACTTC. Its protein is CASSVEGDYEQYF. Combining the CDR3 with reference TRBV9 and TRBJ2-7 gives the whole variable domain DSGVTQTPKHLITATGQRVTLRCSPRSGDLSVYWYQQSLDQGLQFLIQYYNGEERAKGNILERFSAQQFPDLHSELNLSSLELGDSALYFCASSVEGDYEQYFGPGTRLTVT.

The rearrangement uses TRBV7-2 and TRBJ1-2; D call uncertain. The CDR3 is 14 residues long. Germline values: CDR1 SGHTA, CDR2 FQGNSA. V lost 0 bases and J 8 bases, leaving 13 bases between the germline ends. CDR3: CASSLAGGLIGYTF. In nucleotides, the CDR3 is TGTGCCAGCAGCTTAGCTGGAGGGCTGATAGGCTACACCTTC.

This clonotype has only one observation. At one of its ends the junction is not consistent with the germline gene, which may arise from a read error. The chain has TRBV20-1 and TRBJ2-7; possible D gene TRBD2, 6 bases. CDR3 length: 12 residues. Germline lookup yields CDR1 DFQATT and CDR2 SNEGSKA (reference sequence). The CDR3 sequence is CGAPSGLPKQYF. As DNA, the CDR3 is TGCGGTGCTCCTTCGGGACTTCCAAAGCAGTACTTC.

This chain uses TRBV7-2 with TRBJ1-2; D gene unclear. This CDR3 has 17 amino acids. Trimming stripped 6 bases from V and 4 bases from J, with 24 bases between. Germline assignment: CDR1 SGHTA and CDR2 FQGNSA. The CDR3 nucleotides are TGTGCCAGCAGTTCCCCGGGTGGGGTGGGTGAGGGCTATGGCTACACCTTC. It specifies CASSSPGGVGEGYGYTF.

The chain employs TRBV7-8 and TRBJ2-5; a weak D match, TRBD2 (6 bases). V shed 1 base and J shed 4 bases, with 22 bases lying between them. The CDR3 extends over 18 amino acids. The germline V gene encodes CDR1 SGHVS and CDR2 FQNEAQ. Here the CDR3 DNA reads TGTGCCAGCAGCTTAGACGGCGAGACGGCCTTGGGGGGAGAGACCCAGTACTTC. Amino acids: CASSLDGETALGGETQYF.

This clonotype has only a few counts. The J gene is TRBJ1-2, the V gene TRBV20-1; D is undetermined. Deletions cut 0 bases from V and 4 bases from J, with 9 bases between. This CDR3 region has 13 residues. Germline CDR1 reads DFQATT; CDR2 reads SNEGSKA (reference sequence). The CDR3 sequence is CSARDEGIYGYTF. CDR3 DNA: TGCAGTGCTAGAGACGAGGGAATCTATGGCTACACCTTC.

The chain carries TRBV29-1 and TRBJ1-2; 10 bases line up with TRBD1. Trimming removed 4 bases from V and 8 bases from J; junction bases left unmatched: 19. The CDR3 contains 17 residues. CDR1 is SQVTM, CDR2 ANQGSEA, per germline. The CDR3 nucleotides are TGCAGCGTTGTTGATTCGACAGGGGGCATGAAGGATGGGGGCTACACCTTC. It encodes CSVVDSTGGMKDGGYTF.

The chain joins TRBV7-8 to TRBJ2-7, with D perhaps matching TRBD1 (6 bases). Germline values: CDR1 SGHVS, CDR2 FQNEAQ. V was cut by 8 bases and J by 1 base, with 18 bases left in between. The CDR3 contains 15 residues. In DNA form, the CDR3 reads TGTGCCAGCGGAAAAAGCCAAAGGGGGTCCTACGAGCAGTACTTC. Amino acids: CASGKSQRGSYEQYF.

In DNA, the CDR3 is TGTGCCAGCAGCCGAATTACTCAGGGGGCTTATGGCTATGGCTACACCTTC. Its translation is CASSRITQGAYGYGYTF. This chain connects TRBV3-1 to TRBJ1-2, with 8 bases that match TRBD1. Germline values: CDR1 LGHDT, CDR2 YNNKEL (reference sequence). The junction had 14 bases not matched to a gene; V was cut back by 4 bases and J by 4 bases. The CDR3 totals 17 residues.

This clonotype was detected only a few times. The chain's CDR3 is CASSFRIRGTQYF. Written as DNA, the CDR3 is TGTGCCAGCAGTTTTAGGATAAGGGGGACCCAGTACTTC. V is TRBV28 and J is TRBJ2-5, with D tentatively TRBD1 (5 bases). V was pared by 3 bases and J by 7 bases, with 12 bases between. This CDR3 comprises 13 residues. Germline lookup yields CDR1 MDHEN and CDR2 SYDVKM.

The rearrangement links TRBV7-3 to TRBJ1-2; D is possibly TRBD1 (5 bases). Germline CDR1 SGHTA, CDR2 FQGTGA. The CDR3 sequence is 12 residues long. V lost 4 bases and J lost 10, with 13 bases in between. For the CDR3, the DNA is TGTGCCAGCAGCTCAGGGCCCGATGACTACACCTTC. It is translated as CASSSGPDDYTF.

As DNA, the CDR3 is TGTGCCAGCAGTGGCACCAAAACCGGGCAGCAACGAAACATTCAGTACTTC. Protein: CASSGTKTGQQRNIQYF. The V call is TRBV6-1, the J call TRBJ2-4; D gene unclear. This CDR3 has 17 amino acids. The germline V and J ends were trimmed by 4 bases and 6 bases, with 22 bases remaining between them. Looked up from germline, CDR1 is MNHNS and CDR2 is SASEGT.

The chain uses TRBV28 and TRBJ1-2, with D possibly TRBD1 on 5 matching bases. CDR3 length: 15 residues. V was shortened by 10 bases and J by 4 bases, with 22 bases between the two germline ends. Germline CDR1 MDHEN, CDR2 SYDVKM. The chain's CDR3 is CATITHGAQGYGYTF. CDR3 DNA: TGTGCCACCATAACCCACGGCGCCCAGGGCTATGGCTACACCTTC.